The sequence of this TCR beta chain was determined in a study of cytomegalovirus exposure and HLA in healthy donors. PCR employed 60 Vbeta and 13 Jbeta primers. Repertoires were generated with immunoSEQ multiplex PCR, while TCRdb's copy carries only in-frame clones and drops some. This table has 150,000 to 200,000 clones, around 90% appearing once. The CDR3 consists of 15 residues. The germline gives CDR1 SNHLY, CDR2 FYNNEI. V trimming: 3 bases; J trimming: 3 bases; junction bases outside the gene matches: 1. The clonotype originates from a woman under 30 in good health and CMV-seronegative. Sample: PBMCs. The chain couples TRBV2 to TRBJ2-3, with 12 bases identical to TRBD2. The CDR3 region is CASSELAGGTDTQYF. CDR3 coding DNA: TGTGCCAGCAGTGAGCTAGCGGGAGGGACAGATACGCAGTATTTT.